The entry that follows covers one TCR beta chain sequence. Trimming left V 4 bases short and J 3 bases short, with 17 bases between. CDR3 size: 15 residues. Germline V gives CDR1 SGHDT, CDR2 YYEEEE. The data originate from a study of blood T cell repertoires in COVID-19. Libraries were prepared by immunoSEQ multiplex PCR; TCRdb keeps only in-frame clonotypes and omits some of them. The sample lists 200,000 to 250,000 clones, 85% to 90% occurring once. Sequenced sample: peripheral blood. This TCR was recovered from a woman aged 60-70 years with acute or convalescent COVID-19. The chain is built from TRBV5-6 and TRBJ2-7, with D maybe TRBD2 (5 bases). The CDR3 DNA is TGTGCCAGCAGCCCGGGGTACAGATTAGACTACGAGCAGTACTTC. Protein: CASSPGYRLDYEQYF.